The clone carrying this TCR beta chain was seen many times. Antigen specificity is unknown. A much larger clone lies one base from this, so it may be a read error. The TCR beta CDR3 regions underwent amplification using RNA transcripts as the source. HTBI primers drove first-round RT-PCR of the TCR CDR3. TCRdb re-analysed the multiplex PCR reads in MiXCR, keeping a single row per CDR3 protein. The sample shows about 98,000 distinct CDR3 sequences, roughly 39% of them seen only once. These data originate in a study of T cells in Graves' hyperthyroidism and ophthalmopathy. Absence of ophthalmopathy progression within 18 months defined stable Graves' hyperthyroidism. Newly diagnosed hyperthyroidism, duration under 2 months, in patients aged 18 to 65. Study-wide findings and caveats: Peripheral blood also featured most of the thyroid clonotypes expanded above 0.001.

The sample consisted of peripheral blood or thyroid tissue (not recorded which). The TCR was taken from a woman aged 30 to 39 with Graves' hyperthyroidism.

CDR3 protein: CSSSFRTGITYEQYF. CDR3 nucleotide sequence: TGTTCCAGCAGCTTCCGGACAGGGATAACCTACGAGCAGTACTTC. The chain employs TRBV7-8 and TRBJ2-7, with TRBD1 identical over 8 bases. Germline assignment: CDR1 SGHVS and CDR2 FQNEAQ. The CDR3 has 15 amino acids.